The T cell receptor (beta chain) described here comes from a study of cytomegalovirus exposure and HLA in healthy donors (dated by TCRdb to the late 2010s). In terms of the full investigation: According to a later analysis, the roughly 120 validation repertoires were produced on the same platform as the approximately 600 repertoires of the first cohort. The study aimed to test whether signatures of past pathogen exposure could be identified by cataloging public T cell receptors. A separate validation cohort of about 110 different subjects was used in addition to the 666-subject first cohort. High-throughput TCR immunosequencing, statistical association of individual TCRs with disease status, and machine learning were combined to predict cytomegalovirus infection status.

With respect to this clone: Its antigen has not been determined. No clone much larger than this one lies a single base away; base qualities are absent.

What the authors observed across the whole study: Most TCR sequences were seen in very few donors, while some public TCRs were found in many individuals. A later analysis had no HLA typing for the validation cohort, so co-occurrence there was scored across all 130 or so repertoires. In both the original and validation cohorts, the classifier was reported to diagnose cytomegalovirus status with high specificity and sensitivity. In vitro tests confirmed that a few of the cytomegalovirus-associated TCR beta chains recognize cytomegalovirus antigens. The study gave a list of under 200 TCR beta chains associated with cytomegalovirus. Subsequent analysis determined that TCRs grouped into clusters in the first cohort also showed a tendency toward co-occurrence across the 90 to 150 validation repertoires, and approximately 94% of cluster scores exceeded 0. The authors suggested that the approach could potentially be generalized to other disease states and immunological phenotypes.

Donors formed part of the validation cohort, which comprised approximately 130 subjects and was distinct from the first cohort of several hundred subjects. The method behind the library was the immunoSEQ multiplex PCR assay. The source study handled its data this way. To diagnose cytomegalovirus status from the catalog of TCR beta chain sequences, a statistical classification framework was built. What TCRdb holds here is the immuneACCESS table cut down to in-frame rearrangements. Part of the clones is not present; checked against another copy, under half of the missing clones reflect an unresolved V gene, and the others are unexplained. Clonal size and the V and J genes are those of that table, whereas D and trimming came from the DNA. Across this sample there are roughly 150,000 clones, with around 96% seen only once. More than 0.7% of the sample is held by the ten biggest clonotypes. The origin of this receptor is a woman under 30 in good health and CMV-seronegative. The specimen was PBMCs.

The nucleotides read TGTGCCAGCAGTACCGACAGGGCGCCTTCCTACGAGCAGTACTTC. This translates into CASSTDRAPSYEQYF. This receptor chain uses TRBV6-5 and TRBJ2-7; TRBD1 agrees with 7 junctional bases. After removal of 5 bases from V and 1 base from J, the junction retains 8 bases not matched to a gene. From the cysteine up to the phenylalanine, the CDR3 has a length of 15 residues. Of the read, only the CDR3 DNA is kept; its 45 bases are in frame from base 1. From a lookup of the germline V gene, CDR1 and CDR2 are MNHEY and SVGAGI.